This entry lists 9 T cell receptor beta chains sequenced from one sample in a study of blood T cell repertoires in COVID-19. Generated by immunoSEQ multiplex PCR, the TCRdb table keeps only in-frame clones and is missing some. The sample holds about 130,000 clones; around 88% are singletons and the top ten take approximately 2.2%. Input material: PBMCs or T cells enriched from blood (not recorded which). These receptors all stem from a woman aged 45-60 years who had recovered from COVID-19.

The chain employs TRBV9 and TRBJ2-7; 9 nucleotides align to TRBD1. V lost 5 bases to trimming and J lost 7 bases; unmatched junction nucleotides: 4. The CDR3 runs 12 residues. The V gene's germline CDR1 is SGDLS and CDR2 YYNGEE. The CDR3 coding sequence is TGTGCCAGCAGTCCGACAGGGGGGGAGCAGTACTTC. Protein sequence: CASSPTGGEQYF.

The chain combines TRBV29-1 with TRBJ1-6, with 7 positions matching TRBD1. Unmatched junction bases numbered 6, after V lost 4 bases and J lost 6 bases. The germline V gene encodes CDR1 SQVTM and CDR2 ANQGSEA. The CDR3 has 14 amino acids. CDR3 region: CSVGGQEPNSPLHF. The CDR3 bases are TGCAGCGTTGGCGGACAGGAACCTAATTCACCCCTCCACTTT.

This clone has a single count. The chain links TRBV12-3 or TRBV12-4 to TRBJ2-1; no definite D call. V was pared by 10 bases and J by 6 bases, with 16 bases between. This CDR3 spans 13 amino acids. The CDR3 loop reads CAILGRVLNEQFF. CDR3 sequence (DNA): TGTGCCATCCTTGGGCGAGTCCTCAATGAGCAGTTCTTC.

This clone was found a few times. J is TRBJ1-2 and V is TRBV6-4, with D hard to call. Trimming shortened V by 2 bases and J by 7 bases, and 11 bases separated the two germline ends. The CDR3 covers 13 residues. Germline CDR1 and CDR2: MRHNA and SNTAGT. CDR3 DNA: TGTGCCAGCAGTGACGAGAGTGTCTCTGGCTACACCTTC. It is translated as CASSDESVSGYTF.

This rearrangement joins TRBV4-1 to TRBJ2-7, with 7 bases fitting TRBD2. The CDR3 covers 14 residues. Germline V lookup: CDR1 MGHRA, CDR2 YSYEKL. Trimming took 0 bases from V and 5 from J; bases not matched to a gene: 4. CDR3 amino acids: CASSQERGIHEQYF. CDR3 in DNA: TGCGCCAGCAGCCAAGAGCGGGGGATCCACGAGCAGTACTTC.

V usage is TRBV27 and J usage is TRBJ2-7; 8 bases are a match to TRBD1. With V trimmed by 6 bases and J by 7 bases, 5 bases remained unmatched. Germline CDR1 is MNHEY and CDR2 is SMNVEV (reference sequence). There are 12 residues in the CDR3. The CDR3 coding sequence is TGTGCCAGCAGATCCGGGACAGGAGAGCAGTACTTC. Translating gives CASRSGTGEQYF.

This rearrangement joins TRBV7-2 to TRBJ1-2; 9 bases fit TRBD1. CDR1 SGHTA and CDR2 FQGNSA come from the germline V gene. The CDR3 length is 15 residues. The V segment lost 1 base and the J segment 8 bases; nucleotides outside the gene matches: 8. CDR3 DNA sequence: TGTGCCAGCAGCTTAGGAACAGGGGGCGCCGGGGGCTACACCTTC. Its protein is CASSLGTGGAGGYTF. The complete variable domain, with remaining parts taken from reference TRBV7-2 and TRBJ1-2, reads GAGVSQSPSNKVTEKGKDVELRCDPISGHTALYWYRQSLGQGLEFLIYFQGNSAPDKSGLPSDRFSAERTGGSVSTLTIQRTQQEDSAVYLCASSLGTGGAGGYTFGSGTRLTVV.

This chain connects TRBV6-5 to TRBJ1-5; tentative D call: TRBD1 (5 bases). Germline loops: CDR1 MNHEY, CDR2 SVGAGI. The CDR3 covers 14 residues. V dropped 10 bases and J dropped 0 bases, with 13 bases sitting between them. The CDR3 sequence: CAIGGGNSNQPQHF. The CDR3 DNA reads TGTGCCATCGGGGGGGGGAATAGCAATCAGCCCCAGCATTTT.

The chain couples TRBV6-2 or TRBV6-3 to TRBJ2-4, with a possible D match to TRBD1 (6 bases). The V end was cut by 5 bases, the J end by 0 bases, with 11 bases between. Germline CDR1 is MNHEY and CDR2 is SVGEGT. The CDR3 contains 15 residues. CDR3 sequence (DNA): TGTGCCAGCAGTCAGGGACATTTAGCCAAAAACATTCAGTACTTC. Its translation is CASSQGHLAKNIQYF.